This is a list of T cell receptor beta chains from one sample in a study of PD-L1 blockade in urothelial cancer. The repertoire was sequenced with immunoSEQ multiplex PCR; TCRdb's copy has only in-frame clones and lacks some. The table has around 30,000 clones, 80% to 90% seen once; the top ten hold 2.5% to 3.5%. The specimen was PBMCs, collected around atezolizumab (anti-PD-L1) treatment. Source of these receptors: a man aged 45 to 65 with urothelial cancer. The CDR3 runs from the conserved cysteine through the conserved F or W. Fields, in order: clone size, J gene, V gene, D gene, CDR3 length, CDR3 DNA, CDR3 protein. A D gene is named only where the DNA matches it firmly. Clone size, where shown, is once, few, many, or a class for clones that have expanded.

>-|TRBJ2-3|TRBV5-1|-|17
TGCGCCAGCAGCTTGGGGTCCCCTGGGCAGAGCACAGATACGCAGTATTTT
CASSLGSPGQSTDTQYF
>-|TRBJ1-2|TRBV5-1|TRBD1|17
TGCGCCAGCAGCCACGGACAGGACTACCCCAACACCTATGGCTACACCTTC
CASSHGQDYPNTYGYTF
>-|TRBJ2-1|TRBV7-9|TRBD2|15
TGTGCCAGCAGCTTAGGTGCGGGGGGGCTCAATGAGCAGTTCTTC
CASSLGAGGLNEQFF
>-|TRBJ2-7|TRBV7-2|-|14
TGTGCCAGCAGGGAGACAGTCAACAGCTACGAGCAGTACTTC
CASRETVNSYEQYF
>-|TRBJ2-1|TRBV2|TRBD1|18
TGTGCCAGCAGTGAAGCGTTGGGACAGGGGACGTCCTACAATGAGCAGTTCTTC
CASSEALGQGTSYNEQFF
>-|TRBJ1-4|TRBV4-3|-|17
TGCGCCAGCAGCCAAGCACAGTCGTACGCAACTAATGAAAAACTGTTTTTT
CASSQAQSYATNEKLFF
>-|TRBJ1-2|TRBV7-8|-|16
TGTGCCAGCAGCTTGGGCATCGACAGGACGAGCAATGGCTACACCTTC
CASSLGIDRTSNGYTF
>-|TRBJ1-5|TRBV30|-|15
TGTGCCTGGAGTATGGGGGGTCAGGGCCCTCAGCCCCAGCATTTT
CAWSMGGQGPQPQHF
>-|TRBJ2-3|TRBV30|-|13
TGTGCCTGGAGTGTCCCAGGTTCAGATACGCAGTATTTT
CAWSVPGSDTQYF
>once|TRBJ2-7|TRBV28|-|12
TGTGCCAGCAGTTTTCAGAACTACGAGCAGTACTTC
CASSFQNYEQYF
>-|TRBJ2-7|TRBV5-8|-|15
TGTGCCAGCAGCTTTCTGAGCTTCCGATCCTACGAGCAGTACTTC
CASSFLSFRSYEQYF
>-|TRBJ2-1|TRBV10-3|-|13
TGTGCCATCAGTGACCAGAATCACAATGAGCAGTTCTTC
CAISDQNHNEQFF
>-|TRBJ1-1|TRBV18|TRBD1|13
TGTGCCAGCACCGGACAGGGTCGCACTGAAGCTTTCTTT
CASTGQGRTEAFF
>-|TRBJ2-7|TRBV10-2|TRBD1|13
TGCGCCAGCAGTGAGTCCGGCAGGGGGGAGCAGTACTTC
CASSESGRGEQYF
>once|TRBJ2-7|TRBV28|TRBD1|16
TGTGCCAGCAGTTTGGGACAGGGGGCGAAGGGCTACGAGCAGTACTTC
CASSLGQGAKGYEQYF
>few|TRBJ2-5|TRBV19|TRBD1|16
TGTGCCAGTAGTATCGGGGCGACAGGGCCACAAGAGACCCAGTACTTC
CASSIGATGPQETQYF
>once|TRBJ2-5|TRBV11-2|TRBD1|14
TGTGCCAGCAGTCCGACAGGGGTACAAGAGACCCAGTACTTC
CASSPTGVQETQYF
>-|TRBJ2-1|TRBV28|TRBD2|15
TGTGCCAGCAGTTTGTTGACTAGCGGGAGTGCTGAGCAGTTCTTC
CASSLLTSGSAEQFF